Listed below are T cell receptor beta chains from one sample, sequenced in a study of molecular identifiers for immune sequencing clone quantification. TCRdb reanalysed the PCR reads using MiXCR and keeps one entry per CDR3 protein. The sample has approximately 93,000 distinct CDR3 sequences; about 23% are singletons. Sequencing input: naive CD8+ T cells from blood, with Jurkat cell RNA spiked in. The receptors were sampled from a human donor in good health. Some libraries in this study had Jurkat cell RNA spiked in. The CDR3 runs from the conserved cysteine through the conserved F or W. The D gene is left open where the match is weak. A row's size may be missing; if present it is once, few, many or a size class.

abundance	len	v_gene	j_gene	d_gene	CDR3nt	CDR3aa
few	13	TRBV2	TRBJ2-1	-	TGTGCCAGCAGTGGGACTCCCTACAATGAGCAGTTCTTC	CASSGTPYNEQFF
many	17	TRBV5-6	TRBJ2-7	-	TGTGCCAGCAGCACCGGTTCTCGGGGGGCACTCTCCTACGAGCAGTACTTC	CASSTGSRGALSYEQYF
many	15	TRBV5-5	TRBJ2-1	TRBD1	TGTGCCAGCAGCTTGGTGGCAGGGGGCCTGAATGAGCAGTTCTTC	CASSLVAGGLNEQFF
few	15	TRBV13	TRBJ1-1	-	TGTGCCAGCAGCGGACCAGGGACCGACTACACTGAAGCTTTCTTT	CASSGPGTDYTEAFF
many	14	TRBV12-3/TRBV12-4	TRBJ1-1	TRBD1	TGTGCCAGCAGTCTGACAGGGGGAGGGGCTGAAGCTTTCTTT	CASSLTGGGAEAFF
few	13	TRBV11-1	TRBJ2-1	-	TGTGCCAGCAGCTTATTCGACTACAATGAGCAGTTCTTC	CASSLFDYNEQFF
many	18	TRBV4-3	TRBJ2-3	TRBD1	TGCGCCAGCAGCCAAGAGACGGCAGGGGACAGGGGAAAAGATACGCAGTATTTT	CASSQETAGDRGKDTQYF
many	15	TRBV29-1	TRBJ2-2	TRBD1	TGCAGCGTTCAACTCTGGACAGGAAACACCGGGGAGCTGTTTTTT	CSVQLWTGNTGELFF
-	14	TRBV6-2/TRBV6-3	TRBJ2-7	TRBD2	TGTGCCAGCAGTTTCACTAGCGGTGCGAACGAGCAGTACTTC	CASSFTSGANEQYF
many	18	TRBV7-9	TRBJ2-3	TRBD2	TGTGCCAGCACCCCCCTCCGGGGCGGGGGATGGGGCACAGATACGCAGTATTTT	CASTPLRGGGWGTDTQYF
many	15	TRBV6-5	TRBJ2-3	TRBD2	TGTGCCAGCAGCCCCGGGGGGGGTGAGGCAGATACGCAGTATTTT	CASSPGGGEADTQYF
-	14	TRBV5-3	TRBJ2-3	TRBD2	TGTGCTAGCAGCTCGGGACTAGCTCCAGATACGCAGTATTTT	CASSSGLAPDTQYF
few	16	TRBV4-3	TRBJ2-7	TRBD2	TGCGCCAGCAGCCAAGACTTAGCGGGAGGGGCCTACGAGCAGTACTTC	CASSQDLAGGAYEQYF